Presented here are 13 T cell receptor beta chains from one specimen sequenced in a study of T cell changes during pregnancy in multiple sclerosis. Here immunoSEQ multiplex PCR was the method, and the copy in TCRdb shows in-frame clones only, minus some. The sample shows under 40,000 clones, more than 75% of them seen only once. The specimen comprised peripheral blood, sampled in the second trimester of pregnancy. All receptors come from a female donor in good health, enrolled as a control in a pregnancy study.

For this clone: A junction end diverges from the germline sequence, so it may reflect a read error. CDR3 coding DNA: TGCGCCAGCAGCCCAGGGACAGCTAATGAAAAACTGTTTTTT. It specifies CASSPGTANEKLFF. The V call is TRBV5-5, the J call TRBJ1-4; TRBD1 matches 7 bases. Looked up from germline, CDR1 is SGHKS and CDR2 is YYEKEE (reference sequence). The CDR3 is 14 residues long.

V and J are TRBV18 and TRBJ1-6, with D tentatively TRBD1 (5 bases). The germline V gene has CDR1 KGHSH and CDR2 LQKENI. The CDR3 covers 15 residues. The ends were cut back, 6 bases at V and 7 bases at J, with 16 bases in the middle. The DNA for the CDR3 is TGTGCCAGCTCCCAAGACAGCGGGACCAATTCACCCCTCCACTTT. The encoded protein is CASSQDSGTNSPLHF.

The chain couples TRBV7-6 to TRBJ2-3; TRBD2 matches at 9 bases. The CDR3 length is 17 residues. After removal of 0 bases from V and 5 bases from J, the junction contained 9 bases not matched to a gene. In germline, CDR1 is SGHVS, CDR2 FNYEAQ. CDR3 residues: CASSLARRGGLGDTQYF. CDR3 DNA sequence: TGTGCCAGCAGCTTAGCGCGGCGGGGGGGCCTCGGAGATACGCAGTATTTT.

The gene calls are TRBV6-1 and TRBJ2-1; D is undetermined. CDR1 is MNHNS and CDR2 is SASEGT in the germline V gene. The CDR3 sequence is 15 residues long. Trimming removed 3 bases at V and 3 bases at J, with 12 bases between. The DNA for the CDR3 is TGTGCCAGCAGTGAGATAGCTCTCGGCTACAATGAGCAGTTCTTC. It is translated as CASSEIALGYNEQFF.

The V gene is TRBV7-9, the J gene TRBJ1-1, with 7 positions matching TRBD1. Germline CDR1 reads SEHNR; CDR2 reads FQNEAQ (reference sequence). The ends lost 6 bases at V and 3 bases at J; junction bases unmatched: 7. The CDR3 has 14 residues. The CDR3 sequence is CASRSGRGYTEAFF. CDR3 nucleotide sequence: TGTGCCAGCAGGTCCGGCAGGGGGTACACTGAAGCTTTCTTT.

This chain joins TRBV10-2 and TRBJ2-3; maybe TRBD2 (5 bases). Per the germline V gene, CDR1 is WSHSY and CDR2 is SAAADI. With 10 bases removed from V and 3 bases from J, the gap between germline ends came to 17 bases. The CDR3 runs to 14 residues. As DNA, the CDR3 is TGCGCCACCTCACTGTTGGGCGGGACAGATACGCAGTATTTT. It translates to CATSLLGGTDTQYF.

The chain recombines TRBV11-2 with TRBJ1-1; D is perhaps TRBD1 (5 bases). Trimming took off 5 bases at V and 3 bases at J, with 10 bases between the two ends. Germline V CDR1 and CDR2: SGHAT, FQNNGV. The CDR3 length is 13 residues. The CDR3 loop is CASSHGGDTEAFF. The CDR3 DNA is TGTGCCAGCAGCCACGGAGGGGACACTGAAGCTTTCTTT.

The chain has TRBV18 and TRBJ2-2, with 9 bases that match TRBD1. The trim removed 0 bases at V and 7 bases at J, leaving 6 bases unmatched. CDR3 length: 16 amino acids. The germline gives CDR1 KGHSH, CDR2 LQKENI. CDR3: CASSPPTGGTSGELFF. CDR3 DNA: TGTGCCAGCTCACCACCGACAGGGGGGACAAGCGGGGAGCTGTTTTTT.

V is TRBV19 and J is TRBJ1-3; D is uncertain. Germline assignment: CDR1 LNHDA and CDR2 SQIVND (reference sequence). V shed 5 bases and J shed 0 bases, with 2 bases lying between them. This CDR3 spans 12 amino acids. The CDR3 DNA sequence: TGTGCCAGTAGTCGCTCTGGAAACACCATATATTTT. Translating gives CASSRSGNTIYF. Drawing the rest from reference TRBV19 and TRBJ1-3, the complete variable domain is DGGITQSPKYLFRKEGQNVTLSCEQNLNHDAMYWYRQDPGQGLRLIYYSQIVNDFQKGDIAEGYSVSREKKESFPLTVTSAQKNPTAFYLCASSRSGNTIYFGEGSWLTVV.

J is TRBJ1-1 and V is TRBV6-5, with D tentatively TRBD1 (6 bases). The germline V and J ends were trimmed by 4 bases and 7 bases, with 7 bases remaining between them. In germline, CDR1 is MNHEY, CDR2 SVGAGI. The CDR3 runs 11 residues. The CDR3 nucleotides are TGTGCCAGCAGTTGGGGGCGTGAAGCTTTCTTT. It yields the protein CASSWGREAFF.

Only a few counts were recorded for this clone. The chain has TRBV11-2 and TRBJ1-1; the D gene is possibly TRBD1 (5 bases). V was pared by 5 bases and J by 1 base, with 14 bases between. The CDR3 is 15 amino acids. CDR1 is SGHAT and CDR2 is FQNNGV in the germline V gene. CDR3 DNA: TGTGCCAGCAGCGCGCCGGGACTGCCGAACACTGAAGCTTTCTTT. This codes for CASSAPGLPNTEAFF.

Written as DNA, the CDR3 is TGTGCCAGCAGTCGCAGCGTAGCGGAAGAGACCCAGTACTTC. Encoded protein: CASSRSVAEETQYF. The V gene is TRBV6-6, the J gene TRBJ2-5, with D possibly being TRBD2 (6 bases). Per germline, CDR1 MNHNY and CDR2 SVGAGI (reference sequence). This CDR3 has 14 amino acids. Trimming shortened V by 5 bases and J by 3 bases, and 13 bases separated the two germline ends.

The chain is built from TRBV6-4 and TRBJ2-1, with a tentative D call TRBD1 (6 bases). The germline V gene encodes CDR1 MRHNA and CDR2 SNTAGT. V lost 5 bases and J lost 8, with 16 bases in between. The CDR3 length is 14 residues. CDR3 sequence: CASSSEDSSDEQFF. The DNA of the CDR3 is TGTGCCAGCAGTTCCGAGGACAGTTCTGATGAGCAGTTCTTC.